The TCR beta chain described here comes from a study of post-analysis software for immune sequencing data. In the study overall: Progressive-relapsing, secondary progressive and relapsing-remitting multiple sclerosis were among the disease courses included.

The study, taken as a whole, reports: Those with multiple sclerosis, the patient group, showed significantly lower normalized Chao1 diversity than controls. With F measure, samples from one preparation batch clustered together strongly.

Carried by the TCR beta cDNA libraries were unique molecular identifiers. Each batch of about 0.9 to 10 million T cells produced approximately 470,000 cDNA molecules. TCRdb ran MiXCR on the PCR reads and lists one entry per CDR3 protein. The profile shows 650,000 to 850,000 distinct CDR3 sequences, approximately 53% of them singletons. About this clonotype: Its specificity is not known.

The sequence derives from a girl aged 10 to 17 with multiple sclerosis. The sample consisted of blood.

The CDR3 loop is CASSLVRRGGAIQYF. The CDR3 bases are TGTGCCAGCAGCTTAGTGCGGCGGGGGGGCGCCATTCAGTACTTC. The chain links TRBV7-2 to TRBJ2-4; TRBD2 matches 9 bases. Trimming cost V 1 base and J 9 bases; bases outside gene matches: 7. CDR3 length: 15 amino acids. Germline-derived CDR1 and CDR2 are SGHTA and FQGNSA.